These T cell receptor beta chains were read from a single sample in a study of blood T cells in healthy people across ages. One entry per CDR3 protein results from TCRdb running MiXCR on the 5' RACE reads. The data hold over 450,000 distinct CDR3 sequences, with under 30% observed a single time. A further study also used this sample, focusing on T cells of mothers and their children.

The specimen sequenced was blood. These receptors originate from a boy aged 5-17 years in good health. CDR3s include the opening cysteine and the closing phenylalanine or tryptophan. Each record gives: J gene, CDR3 length, V gene, D gene, clone size, CDR3 protein, CDR3 DNA. The D gene is left open where the match is weak. Clone size is not always given. Where it is, it says once, few, many or a class for expanded clones.

J gene: TRBJ1-1
CDR3 length: 13
V gene: TRBV12-3/TRBV12-4
D gene: NA
clone size: few
CDR3 protein: CASSGVRTTEAFF
CDR3 DNA: TGTGCCAGCAGTGGCGTCAGGACCACTGAAGCTTTCTTT

J gene: TRBJ2-7
CDR3 length: 11
V gene: TRBV7-9
D gene: NA
clone size: many
CDR3 protein: CASSVDYEQYF
CDR3 DNA: TGTGCCAGCAGCGTCGACTACGAGCAGTACTTC

J gene: TRBJ1-1
CDR3 length: 13
V gene: TRBV6-6
D gene: NA
clone size: NA
CDR3 protein: CASSHNQGREAFF
CDR3 DNA: TGTGCCAGCAGCCACAATCAAGGGAGGGAAGCTTTCTTT

J gene: TRBJ2-1
CDR3 length: 11
V gene: TRBV12-5
D gene: NA
clone size: few
CDR3 protein: CASGLDDEQFF
CDR3 DNA: TGTGCTAGTGGTTTGGATGATGAGCAGTTCTTC

J gene: TRBJ2-1
CDR3 length: 11
V gene: TRBV28
D gene: NA
clone size: few
CDR3 protein: CASSLQDEQFF
CDR3 DNA: TGTGCCAGCAGTTTACAGGATGAGCAGTTCTTC

J gene: TRBJ2-2
CDR3 length: 16
V gene: TRBV28
D gene: TRBD2
clone size: once
CDR3 protein: CASSFTSGRIDGELFF
CDR3 DNA: TGTGCCAGCAGTTTCACTAGCGGGAGAATTGACGGGGAGCTGTTTTTT

J gene: TRBJ1-2
CDR3 length: 13
V gene: TRBV28
D gene: NA
clone size: few
CDR3 protein: CASSLEGTYGYTF
CDR3 DNA: TGTGCCAGCAGTTTGGAGGGGACCTATGGCTACACCTTC

J gene: TRBJ2-5
CDR3 length: 12
V gene: TRBV7-2
D gene: NA
clone size: many
CDR3 protein: CASSRDQETQYF
CDR3 DNA: TGCGCCAGCAGCCGGGATCAGGAGACCCAGTACTTC

J gene: TRBJ2-5
CDR3 length: 17
V gene: TRBV28
D gene: TRBD2
clone size: NA
CDR3 protein: CASTKQPTSGFWETQYF
CDR3 DNA: TGTGCCAGTACCAAGCAACCGACTAGCGGGTTTTGGGAGACCCAGTACTTC

J gene: TRBJ1-1
CDR3 length: 14
V gene: TRBV3-1
D gene: TRBD1
clone size: many
CDR3 protein: CASSQGQGGTEAFF
CDR3 DNA: TGTGCCAGCAGCCAAGGACAGGGCGGCACTGAAGCTTTCTTT

J gene: TRBJ2-5
CDR3 length: 15
V gene: TRBV7-9
D gene: TRBD1
clone size: NA
CDR3 protein: CASSRGTGGQETQYF
CDR3 DNA: TGTGCCAGCAGCCGAGGGACAGGGGGACAAGAGACCCAGTACTTC

J gene: TRBJ2-1
CDR3 length: 17
V gene: TRBV14
D gene: TRBD2
clone size: NA
CDR3 protein: CASSQGTSGQGTNEQFF
CDR3 DNA: TGTGCCAGCAGCCAAGGGACTAGCGGGCAAGGGACCAATGAGCAGTTCTTC

J gene: TRBJ2-4
CDR3 length: 15
V gene: TRBV12-5
D gene: NA
clone size: many
CDR3 protein: CASGLSGLAKNIQYF
CDR3 DNA: TGTGCTAGTGGTTTGAGCGGACTAGCCAAAAACATTCAGTACTTC

J gene: TRBJ2-3
CDR3 length: 14
V gene: TRBV9
D gene: TRBD1
clone size: few
CDR3 protein: CASSVPGGRGTQYF
CDR3 DNA: TGTGCCAGCAGCGTACCAGGGGGAAGGGGTACGCAGTATTTT

J gene: TRBJ2-5
CDR3 length: 12
V gene: TRBV3-1
D gene: NA
clone size: many
CDR3 protein: CASSPTGETQYF
CDR3 DNA: TGTGCCAGCAGCCCAACTGGGGAGACCCAGTACTTC

J gene: TRBJ2-7
CDR3 length: 15
V gene: TRBV9
D gene: TRBD2
clone size: NA
CDR3 protein: CASRRLAGDPYEQYF
CDR3 DNA: TGTGCCAGCAGGAGACTAGCGGGAGATCCCTACGAGCAGTACTTC

J gene: TRBJ2-1
CDR3 length: 13
V gene: TRBV14
D gene: NA
clone size: NA
CDR3 protein: CASSQDRAGGQFF
CDR3 DNA: TGTGCCAGCAGCCAAGATCGGGCAGGTGGGCAGTTCTTC

J gene: TRBJ2-5
CDR3 length: 17
V gene: TRBV5-1
D gene: TRBD2
clone size: NA
CDR3 protein: CASSLWGLATTQETQYF
CDR3 DNA: TGCGCCAGCAGCTTGTGGGGACTAGCGACGACACAAGAGACCCAGTACTTC

J gene: TRBJ2-2
CDR3 length: 16
V gene: TRBV11-2
D gene: TRBD2
clone size: many
CDR3 protein: CASKRPGLKSQVKLFF
CDR3 DNA: TGTGCCAGCAAACGCCCGGGACTAAAGTCCCAGGTGAAGCTGTTTTTT

J gene: TRBJ2-7
CDR3 length: 15
V gene: TRBV20-1
D gene: TRBD2
clone size: NA
CDR3 protein: CSAREVASGTYEQYF
CDR3 DNA: TGCAGTGCCCGAGAGGTGGCTAGCGGAACCTACGAGCAGTACTTC

J gene: TRBJ2-7
CDR3 length: 15
V gene: TRBV14
D gene: TRBD1
clone size: few
CDR3 protein: CASSMGQGYVYEQYF
CDR3 DNA: TGTGCCAGCAGCATGGGACAGGGATATGTGTACGAGCAGTACTTC

J gene: TRBJ2-5
CDR3 length: 16
V gene: TRBV15
D gene: NA
clone size: once
CDR3 protein: CATSRMSGDHKETQYF
CDR3 DNA: TGTGCCACCAGCAGAATGTCAGGAGACCATAAGGAGACCCAGTACTTC

J gene: TRBJ2-1
CDR3 length: 16
V gene: TRBV12-3/TRBV12-4
D gene: NA
clone size: NA
CDR3 protein: CASSFGGLSSYNEQFF
CDR3 DNA: TGTGCCAGCAGTTTTGGGGGGCTTAGCTCCTACAATGAGCAGTTCTTC

J gene: TRBJ1-6
CDR3 length: 16
V gene: TRBV6-5
D gene: NA
clone size: many
CDR3 protein: CASSYSEAGISSPLHF
CDR3 DNA: TGTGCCAGCAGTTACTCCGAGGCGGGCATCAGTTCACCCCTCCACTTT

J gene: TRBJ1-5
CDR3 length: 18
V gene: TRBV19
D gene: TRBD1
clone size: NA
CDR3 protein: CASSTWEDRGRINQPQHF
CDR3 DNA: TGTGCCAGTAGTACCTGGGAAGACAGGGGACGGATCAATCAGCCCCAGCATTTT

J gene: TRBJ1-1
CDR3 length: 15
V gene: TRBV18
D gene: NA
clone size: NA
CDR3 protein: CASSPPSWEVPEAFF
CDR3 DNA: TGTGCCAGCTCACCACCGTCATGGGAAGTTCCTGAAGCTTTCTTT

J gene: TRBJ2-2
CDR3 length: 14
V gene: TRBV4-1
D gene: NA
clone size: NA
CDR3 protein: CASSQDRIAGELFF
CDR3 DNA: TGCGCCAGCAGCCAAGACCGAATCGCCGGGGAGCTGTTTTTT